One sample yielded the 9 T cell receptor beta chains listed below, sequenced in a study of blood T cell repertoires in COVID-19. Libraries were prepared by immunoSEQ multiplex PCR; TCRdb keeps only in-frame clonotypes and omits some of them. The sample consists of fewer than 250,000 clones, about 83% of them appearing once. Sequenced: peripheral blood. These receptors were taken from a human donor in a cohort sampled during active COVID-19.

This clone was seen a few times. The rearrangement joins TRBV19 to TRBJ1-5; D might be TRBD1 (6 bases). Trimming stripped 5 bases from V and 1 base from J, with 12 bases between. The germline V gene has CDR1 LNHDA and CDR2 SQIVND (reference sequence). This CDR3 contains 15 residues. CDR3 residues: CASSSARGSNQPQHF. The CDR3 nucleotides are TGTGCCAGTAGTTCGGCCAGGGGCAGCAATCAGCCCCAGCATTTT.

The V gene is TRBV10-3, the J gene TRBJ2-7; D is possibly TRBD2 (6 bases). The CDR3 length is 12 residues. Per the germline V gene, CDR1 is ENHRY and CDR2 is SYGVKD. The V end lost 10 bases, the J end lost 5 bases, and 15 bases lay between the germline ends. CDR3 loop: CATSLGGNEQYF. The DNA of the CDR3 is TGTGCCACCTCGCTCGGCGGGAACGAGCAGTACTTC.

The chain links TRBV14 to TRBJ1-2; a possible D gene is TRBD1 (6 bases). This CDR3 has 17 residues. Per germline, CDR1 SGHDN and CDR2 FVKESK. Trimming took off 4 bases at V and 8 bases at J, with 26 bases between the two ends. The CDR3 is CASSPQIPIQGPLGYTF. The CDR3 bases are TGTGCCAGCAGCCCACAAATACCAATACAGGGTCCTTTGGGCTACACCTTC.

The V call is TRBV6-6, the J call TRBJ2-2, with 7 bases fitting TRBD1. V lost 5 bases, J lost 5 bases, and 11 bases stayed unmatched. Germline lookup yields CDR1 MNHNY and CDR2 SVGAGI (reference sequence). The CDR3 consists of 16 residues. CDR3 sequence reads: CASSRRRQGRTGELFF. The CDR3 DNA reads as TGTGCCAGCAGTCGACGTCGACAGGGAAGAACCGGGGAGCTGTTTTTT.

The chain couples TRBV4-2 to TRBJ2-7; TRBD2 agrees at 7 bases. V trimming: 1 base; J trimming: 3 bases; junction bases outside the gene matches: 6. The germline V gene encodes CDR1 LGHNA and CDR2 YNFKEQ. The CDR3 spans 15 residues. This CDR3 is CASSQVISGVYEQYF. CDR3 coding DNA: TGTGCCAGCAGCCAAGTGATAAGCGGGGTCTACGAGCAGTACTTC.

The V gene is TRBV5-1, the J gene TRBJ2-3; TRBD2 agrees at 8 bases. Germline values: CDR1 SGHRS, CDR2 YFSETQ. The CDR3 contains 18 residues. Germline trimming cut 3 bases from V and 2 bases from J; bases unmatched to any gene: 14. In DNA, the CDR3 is TGCGCCAGCAGCTCAACCTTCGGCCCACTAGCGGACACAGATACGCAGTATTTT. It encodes CASSSTFGPLADTDTQYF.

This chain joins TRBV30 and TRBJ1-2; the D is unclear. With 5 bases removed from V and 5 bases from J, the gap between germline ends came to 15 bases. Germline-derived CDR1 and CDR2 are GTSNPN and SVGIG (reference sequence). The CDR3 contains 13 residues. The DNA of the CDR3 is TGTGCCTGGTCTCAAGACACTTTTTATGGCTACACCTTC. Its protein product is CAWSQDTFYGYTF.

The CDR3 region has the DNA TGCGCCAGCAGCCCCCTGTATCGGGAAAAACTGTTTTTT. The encoded protein is CASSPLYREKLFF. The V call is TRBV4-1, the J call TRBJ1-4; D gene uncertain. The V gene's germline CDR1 is MGHRA and CDR2 YSYEKL. Deletions cut 4 bases from V and 8 bases from J, with 11 bases between. CDR3 length: 13 amino acids.

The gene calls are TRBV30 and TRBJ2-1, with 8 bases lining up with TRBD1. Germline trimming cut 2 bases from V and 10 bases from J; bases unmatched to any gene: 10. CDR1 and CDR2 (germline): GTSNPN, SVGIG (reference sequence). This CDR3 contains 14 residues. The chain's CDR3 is CAWSPLQGAREQFF. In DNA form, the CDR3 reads TGTGCCTGGAGTCCCCTCCAGGGGGCACGGGAGCAGTTCTTC.